These 31 T cell receptor beta chains came from one sample sequenced in a study of cytomegalovirus exposure and HLA in healthy donors. TCRdb's table, derived via immunoSEQ multiplex PCR, lists solely in-frame clones and lacks some. The table has about 160,000 clones, roughly 89% seen once; the top ten hold more than 2.5%. Sequenced input: PBMCs. These receptors originate from a woman younger than 35 in good health and CMV-seropositive.

The V gene is TRBV18, the J gene TRBJ2-1; 12 positions agree with TRBD2. CDR1 is KGHSH, CDR2 LQKENI, per germline. With 3 bases clipped from V and 5 bases from J, the junction kept 2 bases outside the gene matches. The CDR3 spans 15 residues. CDR3 in DNA: TGTGCCAGCTCACCGACTAGCGGGGGAAACAATGAGCAGTTCTTC. Translating it yields CASSPTSGGNNEQFF.

This chain joins TRBV7-9 and TRBJ2-1; 8 bases match TRBD2. V gave up 6 bases and J gave up 6 bases; unmatched junction bases: 10. This CDR3 is 15 amino acids long. Germline V gene sequence: CDR1 SEHNR, CDR2 FQNEAQ (reference sequence). For the CDR3, the DNA is TGTGCCAGCAGGCCCGGGACTAGTAATGGCAATGAGCAGTTCTTC. The encoded protein is CASRPGTSNGNEQFF.

The gene calls are TRBV18 and TRBJ2-5; weak D call: TRBD2 (7 bases). The CDR3 consists of 16 residues. The germline V gene encodes CDR1 KGHSH and CDR2 LQKENI. Trimming shortened V by 0 bases and J by 2 bases, and 13 bases separated the two germline ends. DNA for the CDR3: TGTGCCAGCTCACCACCGGGGGGGCTGGGGCAAGAGACCCAGTACTTC. This codes for CASSPPGGLGQETQYF.

This chain connects TRBV28 to TRBJ2-7; D might be TRBD1 (5 bases). CDR3 size: 11 residues. CDR1 and CDR2 from the germline V gene are MDHEN and SYDVKM. The V and J ends lost 5 bases and 9 bases respectively, with 11 bases between them. CDR3 DNA: TGTGCCAGCAGTATCCCACAGGCGCAGTACTTC. It codes for CASSIPQAQYF.

The CDR3 DNA follows: TGTGCCAGCACTAGGGAGGCTAGCGGGGTTGGGGAGCTGTTTTTT. Translating gives CASTREASGVGELFF. V is TRBV6-1 and J is TRBJ2-2, with TRBD2 matching 9 bases. The CDR3 sequence is 15 residues long. The V segment lost 7 bases and the J segment 8 bases; nucleotides outside the gene matches: 11. Germline V CDR1 and CDR2: MNHNS, SASEGT.

The chain joins TRBV4-1 to TRBJ2-2; possibly TRBD2 for D (5 bases). V shed 4 bases and J shed 4 bases, with 16 bases lying between them. The CDR3 spans 16 residues. Germline lookup yields CDR1 MGHRA and CDR2 YSYEKL. The CDR3 DNA is TGCGCCAGCAGCCCTGACCCGGGGTCTATCACCGGGGAGCTGTTTTTT. Residues: CASSPDPGSITGELFF.

The V call is TRBV5-1, the J call TRBJ1-4; tentatively, D is TRBD1 (6 bases). V was pared by 7 bases and J by 4 bases, with 14 bases between. Germline values: CDR1 SGHRS, CDR2 YFSETQ. CDR3 size: 14 residues. The CDR3 sequence: CASGKGENNEKLFF. The DNA of the CDR3 is TGCGCCAGCGGAAAGGGGGAAAATAATGAAAAACTGTTTTTT.

The V gene is TRBV7-2, the J gene TRBJ2-7, with a tentative D call TRBD2 (6 bases). Trimming pared 2 bases from V and 6 bases from J, leaving 17 bases between. CDR3 size: 15 residues. Looked up from germline, CDR1 is SGHTA and CDR2 is FQGNSA. This CDR3 reads CASSLKQRAGGEQYF. The CDR3 bases are TGTGCCAGCAGCTTAAAGCAGCGGGCGGGTGGCGAGCAGTACTTC.

To note about this clone: The germline gene is not matched at one end of the junction; a read error may be the cause. This chain uses TRBV11-3 with TRBJ2-1; the match to TRBD2 covers 9 bases. The V gene's germline CDR1 is SGHNT and CDR2 YENEEA. This CDR3 region has 17 residues. DNA of the CDR3: TGTGCCAGCAGCTTAGGGTATGGGACTAGCTCCCACAATGAGCAGTTCTTC. It specifies CASSLGYGTSSHNEQFF.

The rearrangement links TRBV15 to TRBJ2-7; D ambiguous. The CDR3 runs to 12 residues. Germline-derived CDR1 and CDR2 are LNHNV and YYDKDF (reference sequence). The ends were cut back, 5 bases at V and 6 bases at J, with 11 bases in the middle. CDR3 DNA: TGTGCCACCAGCTCTCCTGGCAGCGAGCAGTACTTC. Residues: CATSSPGSEQYF. Supplemented by reference TRBV15 and TRBJ2-7, the full variable domain reads DAMVIQNPRYQVTQFGKPVTLSCSQTLNHNVMYWYQQKSSQAPKLLFHYYDKDFNNEADTPDNFQSRRPNTSFCFLDIRSPGLGDTAMYLCATSSPGSEQYFGPGTRLTVT.

This clone showed up just once. This sequence joins TRBV15 and TRBJ1-1; perhaps TRBD1 as D (6 bases). V was trimmed by 4 bases and J by 0 bases, leaving 12 bases between them. CDR1 and CDR2 (germline): LNHNV, YYDKDF (reference sequence). CDR3 length: 15 residues. The CDR3 coding sequence is TGTGCCACCAGCACACGGGACACCTTGAACACTGAAGCTTTCTTT. Amino acid sequence: CATSTRDTLNTEAFF.

CDR3 residues: CASSLGVRLAGQETQYF. The CDR3 region has the DNA TGTGCCAGCAGCTTAGGGGTTCGACTAGCGGGCCAAGAGACCCAGTACTTC. The J gene is TRBJ2-5, the V gene TRBV7-9, with 10 nucleotides matching TRBD2. Per germline, CDR1 SEHNR and CDR2 FQNEAQ (reference sequence). The V segment lost 1 base and the J segment 1 base; nucleotides outside the gene matches: 6. This CDR3 has 17 residues.

This clone was counted a single time. The chain carries TRBV19 and TRBJ1-6; 8 nucleotides match TRBD1. This CDR3 has 16 residues. Germline trimming cut 6 bases from V and 5 bases from J; bases unmatched to any gene: 9. CDR1 is LNHDA, CDR2 SQIVND, per germline (reference sequence). CDR3 sequence: CASRTGDTLDNSPLHF. In nucleotides, the CDR3 is TGTGCCAGTAGGACAGGGGACACCTTGGATAATTCACCCCTCCACTTT.

A single count supports this clone. The chain combines TRBV2 with TRBJ1-5; a weak D match, TRBD1 (5 bases). The V gene's germline CDR1 is SNHLY and CDR2 FYNNEI. V was trimmed by 1 base and J by 0 bases, leaving 10 bases between them. The CDR3 spans 16 residues. CDR3: CASSEGGGYSNQPQHF. The CDR3 region has the DNA TGTGCCAGCAGTGAAGGGGGGGGTTATAGCAATCAGCCCCAGCATTTT.

The chain uses TRBV6-1 and TRBJ2-1, with 14 bases fitting TRBD2. Germline CDR1 and CDR2: MNHNS and SASEGT. The CDR3 is 14 amino acids. V was clipped by 10 bases and J by 8 bases; unmatched bases: 7. CDR3 loop: CAISTSGGADEQFF. The CDR3 DNA sequence: TGTGCCATCTCGACTAGCGGGGGGGCCGATGAGCAGTTCTTC.

V gene TRBV6-5 combines with J gene TRBJ2-4, with D possibly TRBD2 on 5 matching bases. Trimming stripped 7 bases from V and 9 bases from J, with 13 bases between. Germline V gene data show CDR1 as MNHEY and CDR2 as SVGAGI. This CDR3 is built from 12 residues. CDR3 coding DNA: TGTGCCAGCACTAAAAGCGGCGGCATTCAGTACTTC. Its protein is CASTKSGGIQYF.

The CDR3 nucleotides read TGTGCCAGCAGCGCAGGGCCGGGACAGGGGGTAAAGACCCAGTACTTC. Encoded protein: CASSAGPGQGVKTQYF. The genes are TRBV9 and TRBJ2-5, with 11 bases matching TRBD1. Germline values: CDR1 SGDLS, CDR2 YYNGEE. V dropped 3 bases and J dropped 6; count of bases not matched to a gene: 10. There are 16 residues in the CDR3.

This sequence joins TRBV19 and TRBJ2-7; 11 bases are shared with TRBD2. The CDR3 is 18 amino acids. Unmatched junction bases numbered 14, after V lost 2 bases and J lost 5 bases. In germline, CDR1 is LNHDA, CDR2 SQIVND (reference sequence). The CDR3 is CASSITGGGSGGANEQYF. CDR3 nucleotides: TGTGCCAGTAGTATAACGGGAGGAGGTAGCGGGGGGGCGAACGAGCAGTACTTC. The complete variable domain, with remaining parts taken from reference TRBV19 and TRBJ2-7, reads DGGITQSPKYLFRKEGQNVTLSCEQNLNHDAMYWYRQDPGQGLRLIYYSQIVNDFQKGDIAEGYSVSREKKESFPLTVTSAQKNPTAFYLCASSITGGGSGGANEQYFGPGTRLTVT.

A note on this clone: The junction shows a germline mismatch at one end, possibly a read error. The chain combines TRBV6-6 with TRBJ2-1; D possibly corresponds to TRBD1 (6 bases). The CDR3 extends over 16 amino acids. The germline gives CDR1 MNHNY, CDR2 SVGAGI (reference sequence). Here the CDR3 reads CASSYSTGGFGNEQFF. The CDR3 bases are TGTGCCAGTAGTTACTCGACTGGGGGCTTTGGCAATGAGCAGTTCTTC.

The chain is built from TRBV11-2 and TRBJ2-1; a weak D match, TRBD2 (6 bases). The CDR3 loop spans 16 amino acids. Germline V gives CDR1 SGHAT, CDR2 FQNNGV. V shed 5 bases and J shed 1 base, with 15 bases lying between them. CDR3 in amino acids: CASSIGTLGSYNEQFF. The CDR3 DNA reads TGTGCCAGCAGCATAGGGACTCTTGGGTCCTACAATGAGCAGTTCTTC.

This clone appeared once. The chain has TRBV19 and TRBJ1-1; TRBD1 might be the D (6 bases). Trimming removed 4 bases from V and 1 base from J, with 13 bases in between. Germline CDR1 is LNHDA and CDR2 is SQIVND (reference sequence). CDR3 length: 15 residues. The CDR3 loop reads CASSTPGHWNTEAFF. The CDR3, as DNA: TGTGCCAGTAGTACTCCGGGACACTGGAACACTGAAGCTTTCTTT.

The V and J genes are TRBV9 and TRBJ2-2; TRBD2 aligns across 8 bases. Germline CDR1 is SGDLS and CDR2 is YYNGEE. CDR3 length: 15 amino acids. Trimming removed 3 bases from V and 7 bases from J; junction bases left unmatched: 8. CDR3 nucleotide sequence: TGTGCCAGCAGCGACGGCGGGAGGCTTGGCGGGGAGCTGTTTTTT. This sequence encodes CASSDGGRLGGELFF.

The chain combines TRBV28 with TRBJ2-7; the D gene is possibly TRBD2 (6 bases). Germline lookup yields CDR1 MDHEN and CDR2 SYDVKM. V lost 5 bases to trimming and J lost 4 bases, with 15 bases between them. The CDR3 loop spans 14 amino acids. CDR3 sequence (DNA): TGTGCCAGCAGTCCCACCCCCCGGGGGTACGAGCAGTACTTC. Protein product: CASSPTPRGYEQYF.

The chain recombines TRBV30 with TRBJ1-5, with D hard to call. Trimming removed 2 bases from V and 4 bases from J, with 9 bases in between. The CDR3 runs to 13 residues. Germline CDR1 and CDR2: GTSNPN and SVGIG (reference sequence). The CDR3 is CAWSSGSNQPQHF. CDR3 DNA sequence: TGTGCCTGGAGTAGTGGTAGTAATCAGCCCCAGCATTTT.

The V call is TRBV5-6, the J call TRBJ2-1; TRBD1 is a possible D gene (5 bases). In germline, CDR1 is SGHDT, CDR2 YYEEEE. V lost 0 bases and J 7 bases, leaving 11 bases between the germline ends. The CDR3 is made up of 14 amino acids. The CDR3 reads CASSLVAGSNEQFF. The CDR3 nucleotides are TGTGCCAGCAGCTTGGTTGCAGGGTCGAATGAGCAGTTCTTC.

V gene TRBV7-9 combines with J gene TRBJ2-3; TRBD1 aligns across 9 bases. Per germline, CDR1 SEHNR and CDR2 FQNEAQ (reference sequence). There are 17 residues in the CDR3. V lost 0 bases to trimming and J lost 0 bases; unmatched junction nucleotides: 4. The CDR3 nucleotides are TGTGCCAGCAGCTTAGCGGGACAGGGACCTAGCACAGATACGCAGTATTTT. Translated, it gives CASSLAGQGPSTDTQYF.

This chain joins TRBV19 and TRBJ1-2; the match to TRBD1 covers 10 bases. CDR3 length equals 12 residues. Losses at the gene ends were 9 bases for V and 4 bases for J; bases not matched to a gene: 2. Germline values: CDR1 LNHDA, CDR2 SQIVND (reference sequence). The CDR3 spells CASGTGVYGYTF. The DNA of the CDR3 is TGTGCCAGCGGGACAGGGGTCTATGGCTACACCTTC. The whole variable domain, filled in from reference TRBV19 and TRBJ1-2, reads DGGITQSPKYLFRKEGQNVTLSCEQNLNHDAMYWYRQDPGQGLRLIYYSQIVNDFQKGDIAEGYSVSREKKESFPLTVTSAQKNPTAFYLCASGTGVYGYTFGSGTRLTVV.

V and J are TRBV7-2 and TRBJ1-1; D is uncertain. V shed 1 base and J shed 2 bases, with 11 bases lying between them. The CDR3 consists of 15 residues. Germline V CDR1 and CDR2: SGHTA, FQGNSA. CDR3 region: CASSLVRVTNTEAFF. Written as DNA, the CDR3 is TGTGCCAGCAGCTTAGTAAGAGTAACCAACACTGAAGCTTTCTTT.

The gene calls are TRBV27 and TRBJ2-4; the D gene is possibly TRBD2 (5 bases). The germline gives CDR1 MNHEY, CDR2 SMNVEV (reference sequence). V gave up 4 bases and J gave up 0 bases, with 13 bases separating them. CDR3 length: 16 amino acids. The CDR3 sequence: CASSSRGLLAKNIQYF. The DNA for the CDR3 is TGTGCCAGCAGTTCTCGGGGATTACTAGCCAAAAACATTCAGTACTTC.

In its sample, this clone was seen a few times. The chain has TRBV2 and TRBJ1-5; D ambiguous. V dropped 6 bases and J dropped 3 bases, with 12 bases sitting between them. From germline, CDR1 is SNHLY and CDR2 FYNNEI. This CDR3 contains 14 residues. CDR3 sequence reads: CASSDVEVNQPQHF. CDR3 DNA: TGTGCCAGCAGCGACGTGGAGGTCAATCAGCCCCAGCATTTT.

The chain carries TRBV2 and TRBJ1-2; 9 bases match TRBD1. CDR1 is SNHLY and CDR2 is FYNNEI in the germline V gene. V lost 5 bases to trimming and J lost 2 bases; unmatched junction nucleotides: 3. The CDR3 has 14 amino acids. The CDR3 spells CASSPGQGNYGYTF. The CDR3 DNA follows: TGTGCCAGCAGTCCGGGACAGGGAAACTATGGCTACACCTTC.